This TCR beta chain was identified during a study of ipilimumab plus nivolumab after autologous stem cell transplantation. From germline, CDR1 is MNHNY and CDR2 SVGAGI (reference sequence). CDR3 length equals 11 residues. Trimming stripped 6 bases from V and 11 bases from J, with 12 bases between. Only in-frame clones appear in the TCRdb table, and some are missing; sequencing was by immunoSEQ multiplex PCR. The data show about 5,000 clones, 76% seen once. Checkpoint therapy with ipilimumab 1 mg/kg began 14 to 28 days after transplant. This clone was seen only a few times. The sequence came from a male donor with multiple myeloma. The starting material was PBMCs, obtained in a trial of ipilimumab plus nivolumab as post-transplant consolidation. The V and J genes are TRBV6-6 and TRBJ2-3; D gene ambiguous. CDR3 residues: CASSPWARQYF. In DNA form, the CDR3 reads TGTGCCAGCAGCCCGTGGGCACGGCAGTATTTT.